The source of this TCR beta chain is a study of EBV T-cell therapy then PD-1 blockade in nasopharyngeal carcinoma. Method: immunoSEQ multiplex PCR; TCRdb's copy keeps in-frame clones and lacks some. This table has tens of thousands of clones, roughly 80% appearing once. Of note for this clone: Its specificity is not known.

As for time point: 266 days after commencement of treatment, after nivolumab therapy. Treatment here: AdE1-LMPpoly-expanded autologous EBV-specific T-cell therapy followed by anti-PD-1 nivolumab. The V gene's germline CDR1 is SEHNR and CDR2 FQNEAQ (reference sequence). CDR3 length: 14 amino acids. Trimming took 5 bases from V and 2 from J, leaving 13 bases between them. V and J are TRBV7-9 and TRBJ2-7; TRBD1 is a possible D gene (6 bases). The TCR comes from a man aged 35-49 years with nasopharyngeal carcinoma. The source was CD8+ T cells from blood, collected at roughly day 270 from a patient whose treatment included autologous EBV-specific T cells and nivolumab. This CDR3 reads CASSAYRETYEQYF. The CDR3 DNA reads as TGTGCCAGCAGCGCATACAGGGAAACCTACGAGCAGTACTTC.